This T cell receptor (beta chain) comes out of a study of blood T cells in healthy people across ages. Study-wide background: There was about one barcoded beta molecule captured by template switching per two T cells.

A J-beta primer mix and a sample-barcoded 5' primer were used in a second PCR of about 7 to 12 cycles. TCRdb recomputed calls from the 5' RACE reads with MiXCR, one row per CDR3 protein. The table lists 750,000 to 950,000 distinct CDR3 sequences, roughly 50% of them singletons. Collection of approximately 9.3 milliliters of peripheral blood was performed for each donor. CDR3 length equals 11 residues. Germline loops: CDR1 MDHEN, CDR2 SYDVKM. V was trimmed by 3 bases and J by 11 bases, leaving 10 bases between them. The material sequenced was blood. The sequence came from a man at least 80 years old in good health. The V and J genes are TRBV28 and TRBJ1-1; no reliable D call. For the CDR3, the DNA is TGTGCCAGCAGTTTTTTGGGAAGTGCTTTCTTT. Protein sequence: CASSFLGSAFF.